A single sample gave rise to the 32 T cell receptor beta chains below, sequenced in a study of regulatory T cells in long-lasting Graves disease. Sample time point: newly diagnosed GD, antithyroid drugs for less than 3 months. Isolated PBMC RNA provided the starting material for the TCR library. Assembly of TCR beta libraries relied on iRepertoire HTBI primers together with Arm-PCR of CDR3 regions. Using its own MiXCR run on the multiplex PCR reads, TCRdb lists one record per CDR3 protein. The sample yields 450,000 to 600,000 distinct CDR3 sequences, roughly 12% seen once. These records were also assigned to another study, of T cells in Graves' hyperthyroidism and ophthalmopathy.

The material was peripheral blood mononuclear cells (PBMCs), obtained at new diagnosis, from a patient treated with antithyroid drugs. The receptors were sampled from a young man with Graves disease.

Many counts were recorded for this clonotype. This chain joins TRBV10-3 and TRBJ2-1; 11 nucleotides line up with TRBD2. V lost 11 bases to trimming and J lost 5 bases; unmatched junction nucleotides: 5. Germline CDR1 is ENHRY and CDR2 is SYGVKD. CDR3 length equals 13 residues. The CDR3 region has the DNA TGTGCCGCGCGACTAGCGGGAAACAATGAGCAGTTCTTC. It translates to CAARLAGNNEQFF.

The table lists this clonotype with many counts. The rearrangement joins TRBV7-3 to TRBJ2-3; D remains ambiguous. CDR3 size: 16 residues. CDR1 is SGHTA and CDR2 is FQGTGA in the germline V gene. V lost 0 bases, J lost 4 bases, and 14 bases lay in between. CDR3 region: CASSLTKDALADTQYF. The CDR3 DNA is TGTGCCAGCAGCTTAACGAAGGATGCGCTCGCAGATACGCAGTATTTT. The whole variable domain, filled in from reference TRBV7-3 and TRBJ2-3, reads GAGVSQTPSNKVTEKGKYVELRCDPISGHTALYWYRQSLGQGPEFLIYFQGTGAADDSGLPNDRFFAVRPEGSVSTLKIQRTERGDSAVYLCASSLTKDALADTQYFGPGTRLTVL.

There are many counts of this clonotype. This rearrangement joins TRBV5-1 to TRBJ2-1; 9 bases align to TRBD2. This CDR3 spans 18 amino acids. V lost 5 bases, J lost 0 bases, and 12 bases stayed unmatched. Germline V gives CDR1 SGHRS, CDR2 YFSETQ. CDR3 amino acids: CASRTGLAKYSSYNEQFF. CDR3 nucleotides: TGCGCCAGCAGAACAGGACTAGCGAAGTACAGCTCCTACAATGAGCAGTTCTTC.

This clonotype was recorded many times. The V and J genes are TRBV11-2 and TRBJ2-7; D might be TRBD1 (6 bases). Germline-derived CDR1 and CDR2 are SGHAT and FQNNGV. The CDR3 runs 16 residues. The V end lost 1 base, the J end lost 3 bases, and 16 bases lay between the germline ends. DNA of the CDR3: TGTGCCAGCAGCTTAGCTCAGGGGCATCTACTCTACGAGCAGTACTTC. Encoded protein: CASSLAQGHLLYEQYF.

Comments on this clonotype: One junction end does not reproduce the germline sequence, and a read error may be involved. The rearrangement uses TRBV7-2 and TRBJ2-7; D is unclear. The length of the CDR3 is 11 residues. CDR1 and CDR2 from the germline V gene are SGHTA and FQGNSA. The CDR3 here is CAGSRSYEQYF. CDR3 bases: TGTGCCGGCAGCCGGAGCTACGAGCAGTACTTC.

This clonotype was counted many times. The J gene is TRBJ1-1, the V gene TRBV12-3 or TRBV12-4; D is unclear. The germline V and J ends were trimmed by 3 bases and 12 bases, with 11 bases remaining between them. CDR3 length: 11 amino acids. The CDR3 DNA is TGTGCCAGCAGTTTTCGCCAGTATCCTTTCTTT. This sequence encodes CASSFRQYPFF.

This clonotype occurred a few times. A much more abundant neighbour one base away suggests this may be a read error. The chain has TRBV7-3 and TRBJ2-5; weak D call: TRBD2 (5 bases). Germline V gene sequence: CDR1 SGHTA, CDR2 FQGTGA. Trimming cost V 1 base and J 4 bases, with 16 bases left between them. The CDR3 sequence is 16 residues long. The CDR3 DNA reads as TGTGCCAGCAGCTTAATCCTTCGGGGAAGTTTAGAGACCCAGTACTTC. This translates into CASSLILRGSLETQYF.

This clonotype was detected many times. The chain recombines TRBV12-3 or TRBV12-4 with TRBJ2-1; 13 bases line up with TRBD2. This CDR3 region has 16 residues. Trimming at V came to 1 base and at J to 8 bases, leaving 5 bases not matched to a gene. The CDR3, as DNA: TGTGCCAGCAGTTTAGGGACTAGCGGGAGTTTGGATGAGCAGTTCTTC. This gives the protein CASSLGTSGSLDEQFF.

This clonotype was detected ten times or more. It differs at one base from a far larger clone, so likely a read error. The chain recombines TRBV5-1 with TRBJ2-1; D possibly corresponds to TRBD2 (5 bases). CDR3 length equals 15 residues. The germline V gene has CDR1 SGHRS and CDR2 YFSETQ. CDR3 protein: CASSLERGSYNEQFF. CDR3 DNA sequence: TGTGCCAGCAGTTTAGAAAGAGGGTCCTACAATGAGCAGTTCTTC.

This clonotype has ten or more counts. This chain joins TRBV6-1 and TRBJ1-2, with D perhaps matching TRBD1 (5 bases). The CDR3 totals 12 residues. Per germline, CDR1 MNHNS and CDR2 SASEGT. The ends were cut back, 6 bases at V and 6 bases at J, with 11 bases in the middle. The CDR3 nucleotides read TGTGCCAGCAGCGCGCGCAGGGATGGCTACACCTTC. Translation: CASSARRDGYTF.

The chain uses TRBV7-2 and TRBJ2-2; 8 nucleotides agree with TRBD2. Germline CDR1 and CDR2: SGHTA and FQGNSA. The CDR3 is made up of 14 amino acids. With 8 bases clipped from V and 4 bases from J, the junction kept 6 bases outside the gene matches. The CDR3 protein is CASGAGVLTGELFF. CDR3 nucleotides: TGTGCCAGCGGAGCGGGAGTTCTCACCGGGGAGCTGTTTTTT.

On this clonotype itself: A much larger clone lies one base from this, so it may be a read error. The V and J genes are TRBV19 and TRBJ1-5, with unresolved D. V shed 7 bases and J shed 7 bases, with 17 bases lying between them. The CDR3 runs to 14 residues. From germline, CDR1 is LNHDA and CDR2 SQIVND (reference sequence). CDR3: CASITGRAFQPQHF. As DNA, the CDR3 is TGTGCCAGTATCACCGGGAGGGCCTTCCAGCCCCAGCATTTT.

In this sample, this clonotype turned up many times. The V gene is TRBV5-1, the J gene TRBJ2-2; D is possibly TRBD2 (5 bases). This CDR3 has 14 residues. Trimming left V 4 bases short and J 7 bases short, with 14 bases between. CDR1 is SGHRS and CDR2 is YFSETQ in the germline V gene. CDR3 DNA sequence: TGCGCCAGCAGCCCTACTAGTTTCGGCGGGGAGCTGTTTTTT. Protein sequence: CASSPTSFGGELFF.

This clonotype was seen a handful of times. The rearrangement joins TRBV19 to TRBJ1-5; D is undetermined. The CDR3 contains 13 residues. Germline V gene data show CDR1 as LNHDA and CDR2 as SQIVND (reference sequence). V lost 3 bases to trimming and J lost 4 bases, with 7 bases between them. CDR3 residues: CASSIPANQPQHF. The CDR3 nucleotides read TGTGCCAGTAGTATTCCAGCAAATCAGCCCCAGCATTTT.

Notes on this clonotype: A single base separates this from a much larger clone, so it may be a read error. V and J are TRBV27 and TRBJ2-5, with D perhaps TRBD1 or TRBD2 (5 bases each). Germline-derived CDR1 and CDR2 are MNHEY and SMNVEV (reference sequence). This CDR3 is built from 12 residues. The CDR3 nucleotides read TGTGCCAGCAGTCGGGATTCGGGGACCCGGTACTTC. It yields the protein CASSRDSGTRYF.

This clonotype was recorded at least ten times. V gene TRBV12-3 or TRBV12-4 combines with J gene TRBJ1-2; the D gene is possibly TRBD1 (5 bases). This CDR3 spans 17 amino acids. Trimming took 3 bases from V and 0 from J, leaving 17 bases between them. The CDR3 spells CASSFRGGAGSNYGYTF. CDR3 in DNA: TGTGCCAGCAGTTTCAGAGGCGGGGCCGGATCTAACTATGGCTACACCTTC.

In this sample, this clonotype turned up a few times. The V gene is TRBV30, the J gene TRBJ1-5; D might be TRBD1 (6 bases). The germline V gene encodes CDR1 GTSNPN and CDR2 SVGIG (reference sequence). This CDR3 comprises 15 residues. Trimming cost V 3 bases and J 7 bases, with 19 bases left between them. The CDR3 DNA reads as TGTGCCTGGAGCGTACCGGGGGCGTTTGGGCAGCCCCAGCATTTT. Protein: CAWSVPGAFGQPQHF.

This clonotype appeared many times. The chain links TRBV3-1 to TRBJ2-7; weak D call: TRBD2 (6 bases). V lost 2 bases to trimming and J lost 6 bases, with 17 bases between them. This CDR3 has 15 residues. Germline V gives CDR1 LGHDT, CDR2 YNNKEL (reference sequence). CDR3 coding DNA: TGTGCCAGCAGCCAATTTGAACTAGCTACGCGCGAGCAGTACTTC. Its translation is CASSQFELATREQYF.

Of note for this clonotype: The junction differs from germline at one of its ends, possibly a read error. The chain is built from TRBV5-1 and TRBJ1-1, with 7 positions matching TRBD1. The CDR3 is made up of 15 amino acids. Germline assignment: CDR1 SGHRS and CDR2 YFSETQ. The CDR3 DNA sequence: TGCGTCAGCAGCTTGGTGGCGACAGGGACAACTGAAGCTTTCTTT. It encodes CVSSLVATGTTEAFF. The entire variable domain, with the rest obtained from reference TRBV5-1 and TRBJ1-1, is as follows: KAGVTQTPRYLIKTRGQQVTLSCSPISGHRSVSWYQQTPGQGLQFLFEYFSETQRNKGNFPGRFSGRQFSNSRSEMNVSTLELGDSALYLCVSSLVATGTTEAFFGQGTRLTVV.

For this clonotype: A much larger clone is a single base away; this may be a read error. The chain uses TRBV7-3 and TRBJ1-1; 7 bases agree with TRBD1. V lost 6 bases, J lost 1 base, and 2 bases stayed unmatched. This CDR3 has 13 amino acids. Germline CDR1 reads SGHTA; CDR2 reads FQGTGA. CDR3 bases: TGTGCCAGCAGGGGGACAGAGAACACTGAAGCTTTCTTT. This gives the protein CASRGTENTEAFF.

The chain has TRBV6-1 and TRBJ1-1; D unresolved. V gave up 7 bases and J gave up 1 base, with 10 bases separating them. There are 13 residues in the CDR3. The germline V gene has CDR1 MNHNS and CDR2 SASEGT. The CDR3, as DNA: TGTGCCAGCATCCAGGACGGGAACACTGAAGCTTTCTTT. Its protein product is CASIQDGNTEAFF.

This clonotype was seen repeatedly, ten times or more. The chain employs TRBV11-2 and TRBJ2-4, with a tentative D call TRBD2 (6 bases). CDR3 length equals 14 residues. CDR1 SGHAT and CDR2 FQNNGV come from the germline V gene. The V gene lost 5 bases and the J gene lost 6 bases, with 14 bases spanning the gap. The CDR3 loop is CASSTPGAINIQYF. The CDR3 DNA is TGTGCCAGCAGCACTCCGGGAGCTATAAACATTCAGTACTTC.

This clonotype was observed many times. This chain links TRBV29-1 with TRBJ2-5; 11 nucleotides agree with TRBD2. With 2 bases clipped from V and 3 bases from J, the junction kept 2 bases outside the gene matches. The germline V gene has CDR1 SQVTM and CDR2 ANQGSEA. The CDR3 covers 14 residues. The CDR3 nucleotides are TGCAGCGTTGAAAAACTAGCGGGAGAAGAGACCCAGTACTTC. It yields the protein CSVEKLAGEETQYF.

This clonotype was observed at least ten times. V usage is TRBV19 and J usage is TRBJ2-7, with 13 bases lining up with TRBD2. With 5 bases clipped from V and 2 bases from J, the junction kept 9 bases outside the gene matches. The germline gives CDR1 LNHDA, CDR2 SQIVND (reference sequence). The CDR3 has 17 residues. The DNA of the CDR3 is TGTGCCAGTAGTTCCCCGGGACTAGCGGGAAGGGCCTACGAGCAGTACTTC. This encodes CASSSPGLAGRAYEQYF. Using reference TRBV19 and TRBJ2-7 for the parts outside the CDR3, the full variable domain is DGGITQSPKYLFRKEGQNVTLSCEQNLNHDAMYWYRQDPGQGLRLIYYSQIVNDFQKGDIAEGYSVSREKKESFPLTVTSAQKNPTAFYLCASSSPGLAGRAYEQYFGPGTRLTVT.

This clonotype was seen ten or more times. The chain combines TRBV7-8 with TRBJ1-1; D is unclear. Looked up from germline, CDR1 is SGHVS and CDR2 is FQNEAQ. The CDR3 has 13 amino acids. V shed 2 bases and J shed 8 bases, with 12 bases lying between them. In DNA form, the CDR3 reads TGTGCCAGCAGCTTACGCGGGAGCACGGAAGCTTTCTTT. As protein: CASSLRGSTEAFF.

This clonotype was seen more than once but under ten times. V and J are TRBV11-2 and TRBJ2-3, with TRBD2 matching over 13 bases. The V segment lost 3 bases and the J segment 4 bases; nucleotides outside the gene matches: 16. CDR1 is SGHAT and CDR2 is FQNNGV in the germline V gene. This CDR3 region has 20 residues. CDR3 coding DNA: TGTGCCAGCAGCTTTAGTTTATCCGGACTAGCGGGAGATGGGGCAGATACGCAGTATTTT. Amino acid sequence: CASSFSLSGLAGDGADTQYF.

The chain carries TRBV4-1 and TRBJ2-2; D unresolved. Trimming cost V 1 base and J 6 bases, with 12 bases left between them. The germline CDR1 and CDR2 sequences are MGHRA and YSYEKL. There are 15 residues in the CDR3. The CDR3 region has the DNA TGCGCCAGCAGCCAAGCTGACACCTGGTCCGGGGAGCTGTTTTTT. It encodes CASSQADTWSGELFF.

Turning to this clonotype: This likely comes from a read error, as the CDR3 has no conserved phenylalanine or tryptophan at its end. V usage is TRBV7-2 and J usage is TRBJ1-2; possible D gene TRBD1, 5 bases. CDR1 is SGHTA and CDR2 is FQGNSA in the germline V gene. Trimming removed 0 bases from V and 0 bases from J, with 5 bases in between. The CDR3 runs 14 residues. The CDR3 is CASSLATANYGYTS. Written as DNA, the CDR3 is TGTGCCAGCAGCTTAGCGACAGCTAACTATGGCTACACCTCC.

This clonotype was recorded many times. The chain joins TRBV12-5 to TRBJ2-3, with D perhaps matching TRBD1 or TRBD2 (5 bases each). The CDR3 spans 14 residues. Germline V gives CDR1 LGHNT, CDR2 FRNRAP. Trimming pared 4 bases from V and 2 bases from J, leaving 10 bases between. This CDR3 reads CASGSGRNTDTQYF. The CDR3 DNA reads TGTGCTAGTGGTTCGGGACGGAACACAGATACGCAGTATTTT.

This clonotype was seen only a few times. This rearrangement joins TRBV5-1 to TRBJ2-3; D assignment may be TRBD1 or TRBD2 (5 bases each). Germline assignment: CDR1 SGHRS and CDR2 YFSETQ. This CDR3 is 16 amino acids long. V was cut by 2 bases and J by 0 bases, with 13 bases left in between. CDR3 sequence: CASSFPGAQSTDTQYF. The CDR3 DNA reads TGCGCCAGCAGCTTCCCCGGGGCGCAAAGCACAGATACGCAGTATTTT.

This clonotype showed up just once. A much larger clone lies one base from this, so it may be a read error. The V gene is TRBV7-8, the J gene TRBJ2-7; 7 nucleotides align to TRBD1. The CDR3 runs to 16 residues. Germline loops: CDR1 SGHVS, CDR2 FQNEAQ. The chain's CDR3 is CASSLEGAEFSYEQNF. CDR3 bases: TGTGCCAGCAGCTTAGAGGGGGCAGAATTCTCCTACGAGCAGAACTTC.

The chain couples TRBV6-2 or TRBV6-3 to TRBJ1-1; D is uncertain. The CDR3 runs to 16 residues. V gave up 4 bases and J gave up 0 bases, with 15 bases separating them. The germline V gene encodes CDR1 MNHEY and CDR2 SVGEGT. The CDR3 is CASSSPPGGLNTEAFF. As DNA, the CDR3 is TGTGCCAGCAGTTCCCCCCCGGGAGGGTTGAACACTGAAGCTTTCTTT.